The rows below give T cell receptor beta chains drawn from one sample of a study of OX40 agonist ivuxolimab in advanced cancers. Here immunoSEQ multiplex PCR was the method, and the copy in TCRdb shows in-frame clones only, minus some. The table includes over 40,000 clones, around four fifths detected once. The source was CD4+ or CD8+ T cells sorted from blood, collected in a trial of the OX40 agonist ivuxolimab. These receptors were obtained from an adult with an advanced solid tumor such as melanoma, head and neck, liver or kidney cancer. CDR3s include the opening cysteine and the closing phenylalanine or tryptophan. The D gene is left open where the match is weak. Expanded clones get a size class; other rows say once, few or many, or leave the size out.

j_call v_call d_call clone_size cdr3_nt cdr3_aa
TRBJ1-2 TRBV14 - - TGTGCCAGCAGCCCGTTCCAGTCACAGGCTGGCTACACCTTC CASSPFQSQAGYTF
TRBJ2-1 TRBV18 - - TGTGCCAGCTCACCACCGGGACTTCGGAATGAGCAGTTCTTC CASSPPGLRNEQFF
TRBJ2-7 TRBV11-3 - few TGTGCCAGCAGCCACAGACTTCCGGGACACCAAATATACGAGCAGTACTTC CASSHRLPGHQIYEQYF
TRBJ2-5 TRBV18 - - TGTGCCAGCTCACCAGGGAGACAACACATTGAGACCCAGTACTTC CASSPGRQHIETQYF
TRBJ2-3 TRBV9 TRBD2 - TGTGCCAGCAGCGCCCGGACTAGCGGTCTCACAGATACGCAGTATTTT CASSARTSGLTDTQYF
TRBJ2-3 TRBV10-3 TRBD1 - TGTGCCATCAGGGGCACAGGGGGCGAAGGCACAGATACGCAGTATTTT CAIRGTGGEGTDTQYF
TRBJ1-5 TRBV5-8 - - TGTGCCAGCAGCTTTAGTAGTACGGGTCCCCAGCATTTT CASSFSSTGPQHF
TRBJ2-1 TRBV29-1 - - TGCAGCTCAATTGTAGGACTAATGTACAATGAGCAGTTCTTC CSSIVGLMYNEQFF
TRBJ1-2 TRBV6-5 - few TGTGCCAGTTATACCCGAAGGGGCTATGGCTACACCTTC CASYTRRGYGYTF
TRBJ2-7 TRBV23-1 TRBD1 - TGCGCCAGCAGTCAATCCGGGACAGGGGACAACGAGCAGTACTTC CASSQSGTGDNEQYF
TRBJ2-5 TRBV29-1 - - TGCAGCGCCCCGACTAGGGGTCAAGAGACCCAGTACTTC CSAPTRGQETQYF
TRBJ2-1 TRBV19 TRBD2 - TGTGCCAGTACCGTGCGGGAGAGCTCCTACAATGAGCAGTTCTTC CASTVRESSYNEQFF
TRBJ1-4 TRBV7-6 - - TGTGCCAGCAGCTATAGAGCGGAAAAACTGTTTTTT CASSYRAEKLFF
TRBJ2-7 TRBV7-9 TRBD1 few TGTGCCAGCAGCATTGGACAGGGTGGTACGTTCGAGCAGTACTTC CASSIGQGGTFEQYF